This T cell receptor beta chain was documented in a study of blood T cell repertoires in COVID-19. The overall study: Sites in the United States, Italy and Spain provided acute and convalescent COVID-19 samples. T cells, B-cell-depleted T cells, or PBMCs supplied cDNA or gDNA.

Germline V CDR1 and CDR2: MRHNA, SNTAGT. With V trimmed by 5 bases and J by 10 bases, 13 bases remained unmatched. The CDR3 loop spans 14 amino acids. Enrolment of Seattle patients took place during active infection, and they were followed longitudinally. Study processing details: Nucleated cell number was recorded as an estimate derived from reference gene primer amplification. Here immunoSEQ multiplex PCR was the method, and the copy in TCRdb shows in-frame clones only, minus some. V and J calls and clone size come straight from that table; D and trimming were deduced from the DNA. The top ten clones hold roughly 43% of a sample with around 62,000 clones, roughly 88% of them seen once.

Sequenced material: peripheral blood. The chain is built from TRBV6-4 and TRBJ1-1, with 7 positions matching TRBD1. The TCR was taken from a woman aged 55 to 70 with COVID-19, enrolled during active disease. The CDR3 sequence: CASSSTGTSGGAFF. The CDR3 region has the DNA TGTGCCAGCAGTAGTACCGGGACTTCAGGGGGAGCTTTCTTT.